Presented here are 32 T cell receptor beta chains from one specimen sequenced in a study of T cell repertoires in cytomegalovirus infection. TCRdb used MiXCR to reprocess the reads, holding one entry per CDR3 protein. Of approximately 750,000 distinct CDR3 sequences in the sample, roughly a third were seen once. Material: PBMCs. The source of these receptors is a human donor in good health (CMV status not recorded). Some clones in this sample may be carry-over from other donors' samples.

Ten or more counts support this clonotype. This chain joins TRBV7-2 and TRBJ1-6; TRBD1 might be the D (5 bases). The germline gives CDR1 SGHTA, CDR2 FQGNSA. The V end lost 1 base, the J end lost 5 bases, and 9 bases lay between the germline ends. The CDR3 sequence is 15 residues long. DNA of the CDR3: TGTGCCAGCAGCTTAGGCGTCAGGGATAATTCACCCCTCCACTTT. It is translated as CASSLGVRDNSPLHF.

This sequence joins TRBV14 and TRBJ2-5, with D unresolved. Trimming shortened V by 1 base and J by 2 bases, and 8 bases separated the two germline ends. The CDR3 totals 14 residues. Per the germline V gene, CDR1 is SGHDN and CDR2 is FVKESK. The CDR3 nucleotides read TGTGCCAGCAGCCAAGTTCGGCTGCAAGAGACCCAGTACTTC. It translates to CASSQVRLQETQYF.

The gene calls are TRBV25-1 and TRBJ2-7; D remains unclear. Trimming removed 6 bases from V and 3 bases from J, with 12 bases in between. The germline V gene has CDR1 MGHDK and CDR2 SYGVNS. CDR3 size: 13 residues. CDR3 protein: CASRVGWGYEQYF. CDR3 nucleotides: TGTGCCAGCAGAGTGGGATGGGGCTACGAGCAGTACTTC.

This clonotype was counted many times. The chain joins TRBV7-2 to TRBJ2-1; 7 bases are a match to TRBD1. After removal of 5 bases from V and 9 bases from J, the junction contained 7 bases not matched to a gene. The CDR3 covers 13 residues. Per the germline V gene, CDR1 is SGHTA and CDR2 is FQGNSA. The CDR3 region is CASSDRARGEQFF. The CDR3 bases are TGTGCCAGCAGCGACAGGGCTAGGGGTGAGCAGTTCTTC.

This sequence joins TRBV7-3 and TRBJ1-6, with D possibly being TRBD1 (5 bases). The CDR3 extends over 14 amino acids. The V end lost 2 bases, the J end lost 10 bases, and 12 bases lay between the germline ends. Germline V gives CDR1 SGHTA, CDR2 FQGTGA. The CDR3 spells CASSLSGYGSPLHF. CDR3 DNA: TGTGCCAGCAGCTTATCAGGGTATGGATCACCCCTCCACTTT.

CDR3 loop: CASSSRTGLLQFF. Here the CDR3 DNA reads TGTGCCAGCAGCTCGCGGACAGGATTACTGCAGTTCTTC. The chain employs TRBV7-8 and TRBJ2-1, with 7 bases lining up with TRBD1. The CDR3 runs 13 residues. Germline V gene lookup returns CDR1 SGHVS and CDR2 FQNEAQ. Germline trimming cut 4 bases from V and 12 bases from J; bases unmatched to any gene: 9.

The chain is built from TRBV20-1 and TRBJ2-5; TRBD2 matches at 9 bases. The CDR3 totals 15 residues. Germline trimming cut 0 bases from V and 2 bases from J; bases unmatched to any gene: 4. Germline lookup yields CDR1 DFQATT and CDR2 SNEGSKA (reference sequence). CDR3 region: CSARDSGGTQETQYF. DNA for the CDR3: TGCAGTGCTAGAGATAGCGGGGGCACTCAAGAGACCCAGTACTTC.

V and J are TRBV12-3 or TRBV12-4 and TRBJ2-1; TRBD2 aligns across 9 bases. Trimming cost V 9 bases and J 7 bases; bases outside gene matches: 4. The CDR3 spans 12 residues. CDR3 protein: CASCLAGNEQFF. CDR3 coding DNA: TGTGCCAGTTGCCTAGCGGGAAATGAGCAGTTCTTC.

The J gene is TRBJ1-1, the V gene TRBV29-1; 7 positions agree with TRBD1. Germline V gene data show CDR1 as SQVTM and CDR2 as ANQGSEA. CDR3 length: 11 residues. The ends lost 4 bases at V and 7 bases at J; junction bases unmatched: 3. The CDR3 here is CSVGDRGEAFF. CDR3 DNA: TGCAGCGTTGGGGACAGAGGTGAAGCTTTCTTT.

V is TRBV6-6 and J is TRBJ1-6; a weak D match, TRBD1 (5 bases). Germline V gene data show CDR1 as MNHNY and CDR2 as SVGAGI (reference sequence). The CDR3 contains 18 residues. The V and J ends lost 2 bases and 0 bases respectively, with 14 bases between them. CDR3 coding DNA: TGTGCCAGCAGTTACACCGGGGCGGAAAGCTCCTATAATTCACCCCTCCACTTT. This sequence encodes CASSYTGAESSYNSPLHF.

This clonotype was counted once. V and J are TRBV20-1 and TRBJ2-4; 15 nucleotides agree with TRBD2. The germline V gene has CDR1 DFQATT and CDR2 SNEGSKA (reference sequence). CDR3 size: 19 residues. V lost 1 base, J lost 2 bases, and 9 bases stayed unmatched. CDR3 coding DNA: TGCAGTGCTAGAGCCCCGGGACTAGCGGGGGGCTCCACCAAAAACATTCAGTACTTC. This sequence encodes CSARAPGLAGGSTKNIQYF.

This clonotype was observed a few times. The V call is TRBV6-1, the J call TRBJ2-3; D is uncertain. The CDR3 is made up of 14 amino acids. CDR1 MNHNS and CDR2 SASEGT come from the germline V gene. V gave up 3 bases and J gave up 5 bases, with 12 bases separating them. CDR3 protein: CASSDGRNRDTQYF. The CDR3 DNA is TGTGCCAGCAGTGATGGTCGAAATCGAGATACGCAGTATTTT.

This clonotype showed up just a few times. The chain recombines TRBV23-1 with TRBJ2-7; TRBD1 is a possible D gene (6 bases). TRBV23-1 is recorded as an ORF, its role being uncertain. Trimming pared 3 bases from V and 3 bases from J, leaving 27 bases between. This CDR3 spans 19 amino acids. The CDR3 is CASSHLQGPFSRAGYEQYF. CDR3 coding DNA: TGCGCCAGCAGTCACCTACAGGGACCCTTCTCTCGAGCTGGCTACGAGCAGTACTTC.

This clonotype has ten or more counts. The junction departs from the called germline gene at one end, perhaps through a read error. The CDR3 DNA follows: TGTGCTAGCAGCCCGGGGGCGCAGGGCGGGGAGCTGTTTTTT. This codes for CASSPGAQGGELFF. The gene calls are TRBV7-7 and TRBJ2-2; D possibly matches TRBD1 or TRBD2 (6 bases each). CDR3 length: 14 residues. Germline assignment: CDR1 SSHAT and CDR2 FNYEAQ (reference sequence).

This chain connects TRBV6-1 to TRBJ2-2, with D uncertain. The length of the CDR3 is 12 residues. Trimming removed 5 bases from V and 7 bases from J, with 8 bases in between. The V gene's germline CDR1 is MNHNS and CDR2 SASEGT. The CDR3 loop reads CASSPLVGELFF. The CDR3 nucleotides are TGTGCCAGCAGTCCCCTAGTCGGGGAGCTGTTTTTT.

J is TRBJ2-2 and V is TRBV4-1; D may be TRBD1 or TRBD2 (6 bases each). The germline gives CDR1 MGHRA, CDR2 YSYEKL. V was pared by 4 bases and J by 6 bases, with 18 bases between. This CDR3 spans 16 amino acids. Written as DNA, the CDR3 is TGCGCCAGCAGCCGGGGGCGGGACGGGGGTGCCGGGGAGCTGTTTTTT. Translated, it gives CASSRGRDGGAGELFF.

This clonotype has only a few counts. The chain has TRBV7-9 and TRBJ1-4, with 12 bases that match TRBD1. Germline CDR1 reads SEHNR; CDR2 reads FQNEAQ (reference sequence). Losses at the gene ends were 3 bases for V and 8 bases for J; bases not matched to a gene: 4. The CDR3 totals 15 residues. CDR3 nucleotide sequence: TGTGCCAGCAGCTTCCCCGGGACAGGGGGCGAAAAACTGTTTTTT. Its protein is CASSFPGTGGEKLFF.

The chain combines TRBV2 with TRBJ1-1, with D hard to call. The CDR3 is 13 residues long. The germline V gene encodes CDR1 SNHLY and CDR2 FYNNEI. Trimming stripped 6 bases from V and 4 bases from J, with 12 bases between. CDR3 loop: CASSIGRATEAFF. CDR3 nucleotides: TGTGCCAGCAGCATCGGACGGGCCACTGAAGCTTTCTTT.

The chain joins TRBV7-9 to TRBJ1-2; the D gene is possibly TRBD1 (6 bases). Trimming took off 5 bases at V and 5 bases at J, with 21 bases between the two ends. This CDR3 comprises 16 residues. CDR1 and CDR2 from the germline V gene are SEHNR and FQNEAQ (reference sequence). As DNA, the CDR3 is TGTGCCAGCAGCCTTTTTCTCGCCGGGACAACTTATGGCTACACCTTC. This translates into CASSLFLAGTTYGYTF.

The chain has TRBV10-3 and TRBJ2-7; possibly TRBD1 for D (6 bases). The CDR3 totals 14 residues. Trimming cost V 1 base and J 6 bases, with 13 bases left between them. From germline, CDR1 is ENHRY and CDR2 SYGVKD. This CDR3 reads CAISEYTGSGEQYF. DNA of the CDR3: TGTGCCATCAGTGAGTATACAGGGAGCGGCGAGCAGTACTTC.

This clonotype was seen a handful of times. The chain carries TRBV19 and TRBJ2-2; 7 bases map to TRBD1. Germline assignment: CDR1 LNHDA and CDR2 SQIVND (reference sequence). The CDR3 totals 15 residues. V lost 5 bases to trimming and J lost 5 bases; unmatched junction nucleotides: 8. The CDR3 nucleotides read TGTGCCAGTAGTCGCACCCAGACAGGGACCGGGGAGCTGTTTTTT. Its protein is CASSRTQTGTGELFF.

This clonotype was detected a few times. The chain links TRBV7-3 to TRBJ2-6; D is unresolved. This CDR3 contains 14 residues. Between the trimmed V and J ends, which lost 1 base and 4 bases, there was a span of 5 bases. Germline CDR1 is SGHTA and CDR2 is FQGTGA. The CDR3 is CASSLNTGANVLTF. The CDR3 DNA follows: TGTGCCAGCAGCTTAAACACCGGGGCCAACGTCCTGACTTTC. The whole variable domain, filled in from reference TRBV7-3 and TRBJ2-6, reads GAGVSQTPSNKVTEKGKYVELRCDPISGHTALYWYRQSLGQGPEFLIYFQGTGAADDSGLPNDRFFAVRPEGSVSTLKIQRTERGDSAVYLCASSLNTGANVLTFGAGSRLTVL.

J is TRBJ1-2 and V is TRBV7-2, with 9 bases lining up with TRBD1. The V and J ends lost 7 bases and 11 bases, in that order; junction bases with no gene match: 11. This CDR3 has 13 residues. Germline V gives CDR1 SGHTA, CDR2 FQGNSA. For the CDR3, the DNA is TGTGCCAGCAACAGGGGGCGAGACTATGTATACACCTTC. Translation gives CASNRGRDYVYTF.

To note about this clonotype: An end of the junction does not agree with germline; a read error may underlie this. This chain uses TRBV7-9 with TRBJ2-1, with D possibly being TRBD2 (5 bases). Germline V gene data show CDR1 as SEHNR and CDR2 as FQNEAQ (reference sequence). The CDR3 sequence is 15 residues long. The CDR3 sequence is CASRAPGDPYNEQLF. The CDR3 DNA follows: TGTGCCAGCAGAGCACCCGGGGATCCCTACAATGAGCAGTTATTC.

The gene calls are TRBV28 and TRBJ2-7; D is unclear. Trimming took off 2 bases at V and 5 bases at J, with 7 bases between the two ends. The CDR3 contains 12 residues. In germline, CDR1 is MDHEN, CDR2 SYDVKM. CDR3 sequence: CASSLQSHEQYF. The DNA for the CDR3 is TGTGCCAGCAGTTTACAATCCCACGAGCAGTACTTC.

This clonotype has more than one count but fewer than ten. The rearrangement links TRBV6-1 to TRBJ2-1; a weak D match, TRBD2 (6 bases). The CDR3 has 15 amino acids. The germline CDR1 and CDR2 sequences are MNHNS and SASEGT. V was pared by 7 bases and J by 0 bases, with 13 bases between. This CDR3 is CASIWDGSSYNEQFF. CDR3 nucleotide sequence: TGTGCCAGCATTTGGGACGGGAGCTCCTACAATGAGCAGTTCTTC.

The J gene is TRBJ2-5, the V gene TRBV14; D may be TRBD1 (6 bases). V was trimmed by 4 bases and J by 4 bases, leaving 13 bases between them. This CDR3 comprises 14 residues. From germline, CDR1 is SGHDN and CDR2 FVKESK. The CDR3 sequence is CASSRQVVGETQYF. CDR3 in DNA: TGTGCCAGCAGCCGACAGGTCGTTGGAGAGACCCAGTACTTC.

This clonotype was counted many times. The chain uses TRBV28 and TRBJ1-1; D is undetermined. The CDR3 covers 12 residues. Germline values: CDR1 MDHEN, CDR2 SYDVKM. V shed 6 bases and J shed 1 base, with 6 bases lying between them. For the CDR3, the DNA is TGTGCCAGCAGCCCGGGGAACACTGAAGCTTTCTTT. This codes for CASSPGNTEAFF. The full variable domain, completed using reference TRBV28 and TRBJ1-1, is DVKVTQSSRYLVKRTGEKVFLECVQDMDHENMFWYRQDPGLGLRLIYFSYDVKMKEKGDIPEGYSVSREKKERFSLILESASTNQTSMYLCASSPGNTEAFFGQGTRLTVV.

This clonotype was detected only a few times. The rearrangement joins TRBV6-5 to TRBJ2-7; 13 bases align to TRBD2. Germline assignment: CDR1 MNHEY and CDR2 SVGAGI. V trimming: 0 bases; J trimming: 1 base; junction bases outside the gene matches: 6. The CDR3 length is 18 residues. The CDR3 reads CASSYSAGLAGSSYEQYF. The CDR3 DNA is TGTGCCAGCAGTTACTCGGCGGGACTAGCGGGGTCATCCTACGAGCAGTACTTC.

There are a few counts of this clonotype. The chain employs TRBV5-6 and TRBJ1-4; tentative D call: TRBD1 (5 bases). The germline V and J ends were trimmed by 0 bases and 6 bases, with 12 bases remaining between them. This CDR3 region has 15 residues. Germline CDR1 is SGHDT and CDR2 is YYEEEE. The CDR3 region has the DNA TGTGCCAGCAGCTTGGAAGGGACGGTGGATGAAAAACTGTTTTTT. Protein sequence: CASSLEGTVDEKLFF. Together with reference TRBV5-6 and TRBJ1-4, the CDR3 gives the full variable domain: DAGVTQSPTHLIKTRGQQVTLRCSPKSGHDTVSWYQQALGQGPQFIFQYYEEEERQRGNFPDRFSGHQFPNYSSELNVNALLLGDSALYLCASSLEGTVDEKLFFGSGTQLSVL.

The chain combines TRBV7-2 with TRBJ2-7, with 9 bases that match TRBD1. The germline CDR1 and CDR2 sequences are SGHTA and FQGNSA. The CDR3 is 15 residues long. V was pared by 1 base and J by 7 bases, with 8 bases of the junction left unmatched. CDR3 nucleotides: TGTGCCAGCAGCTTAGGTGGACAGGGGCGACAGGAGCAGTACTTC. This translates into CASSLGGQGRQEQYF.

This chain uses TRBV28 with TRBJ1-1; D gene ambiguous. In germline, CDR1 is MDHEN, CDR2 SYDVKM. CDR3 length equals 11 residues. Trimming removed 11 bases at V and 1 base at J, with 8 bases between. The DNA of the CDR3 is TGTGCCGCTAAAGAGAACACTGAAGCTTTCTTT. Protein product: CAAKENTEAFF.